These 26 T cell receptor beta chains were all obtained from the same sample, sequenced in a study of cytotoxic CD8 clonotypes in ibrutinib-treated CLL. Generated by immunoSEQ multiplex PCR, the TCRdb table keeps only in-frame clones and is missing some. The sample has roughly 160,000 clones, roughly 77% seen once; the top ten hold approximately 2%. Here the sequenced sample was PBMCs, taken after 12 months of ibrutinib treatment. The receptors come from a human donor with chronic lymphocytic leukemia.

Only a few counts were recorded for this clone. The chain carries TRBV6-5 and TRBJ1-2, with D possibly TRBD1 on 6 matching bases. CDR3 size: 13 residues. The germline gives CDR1 MNHEY, CDR2 SVGAGI. Deletions cut 6 bases from V and 3 bases from J, with 11 bases between. The CDR3 DNA sequence: TGTGCCAGCAGCCTCGGACAGCACTATGGCTACACCTTC. The encoded protein is CASSLGQHYGYTF.

The rearrangement links TRBV7-2 to TRBJ2-7; D is unresolved. V lost 2 bases to trimming and J lost 2 bases, with 4 bases between them. CDR1 is SGHTA, CDR2 FQGNSA, per germline. There are 12 residues in the CDR3. CDR3 amino acids: CASSLRPYEQYF. The CDR3 region has the DNA TGTGCCAGCAGCTTAAGGCCCTACGAGCAGTACTTC.

The chain joins TRBV5-1 to TRBJ1-1; a weak D match, TRBD1 (5 bases). CDR3 length equals 14 residues. Trimming shortened V by 0 bases and J by 2 bases, and 8 bases separated the two germline ends. Germline CDR1 SGHRS, CDR2 YFSETQ. CDR3 sequence: CASSLGTSNTEAFF. CDR3 DNA sequence: TGCGCCAGCAGCTTGGGGACAAGTAACACTGAAGCTTTCTTT.

V gene TRBV7-3 combines with J gene TRBJ2-1; TRBD2 agrees at 9 bases. The germline CDR1 and CDR2 sequences are SGHTA and FQGTGA. The CDR3 sequence is 14 residues long. Trimming removed 9 bases from V and 8 bases from J; junction bases left unmatched: 11. The CDR3 spells CASRGGLASDEQFF. DNA of the CDR3: TGTGCCAGTCGTGGGGGACTAGCCAGCGATGAGCAGTTCTTC.

This chain joins TRBV6-5 and TRBJ2-5, with D perhaps TRBD2 (6 bases). CDR3 length: 15 residues. CDR1 is MNHEY, CDR2 SVGAGI, per germline. The V end lost 8 bases, the J end lost 5 bases, and 21 bases lay between the germline ends. The CDR3 DNA reads TGTGCCAGCGGGGAGGCAAGCCTATTCTCGGAGACCCAGTACTTC. This codes for CASGEASLFSETQYF.

This clone turned up a few times. This sequence joins TRBV27 and TRBJ1-1; D remains ambiguous. Germline assignment: CDR1 MNHEY and CDR2 SMNVEV (reference sequence). V was shortened by 3 bases and J by 1 base, with 9 bases between the two germline ends. The CDR3 covers 14 residues. This CDR3 reads CASSFGYKNTEAFF. The CDR3 region has the DNA TGTGCCAGCAGTTTCGGGTACAAGAACACTGAAGCTTTCTTT.

In regard to this clone: The sample holds other DNA sequences that translate to the same CDR3. The chain joins TRBV7-9 to TRBJ2-1; D gene unclear. The length of the CDR3 is 11 residues. V lost 0 bases and J 7 bases, leaving 1 base between the germline ends. Germline V lookup: CDR1 SEHNR, CDR2 FQNEAQ (reference sequence). CDR3 DNA sequence: TGTGCCAGCAGCTTAGCAAATGAGCAGTTCTTC. As protein: CASSLANEQFF.

This sequence joins TRBV18 and TRBJ1-1; tentative D call: TRBD1 (5 bases). Trimming removed 4 bases at V and 3 bases at J, with 9 bases between. This CDR3 has 13 amino acids. Germline CDR1 KGHSH, CDR2 LQKENI. The CDR3 reads CASSRGRDTEAFF. In nucleotides, the CDR3 is TGTGCCAGCTCACGGGGGAGAGACACTGAAGCTTTCTTT.

This chain links TRBV6-5 with TRBJ1-1; TRBD1 is a possible D gene (5 bases). Germline CDR1 MNHEY, CDR2 SVGAGI. CDR3 length: 15 amino acids. The V and J ends lost 2 bases and 0 bases respectively, with 10 bases between them. CDR3 coding DNA: TGTGCCAGCAGTTACAGGGGAGGGGTGAACACTGAAGCTTTCTTT. Its translation: CASSYRGGVNTEAFF.

This chain joins TRBV28 and TRBJ1-5; unclear D gene. The CDR3 totals 15 residues. Trimming stripped 3 bases from V and 3 bases from J, with 12 bases between. Germline CDR1 reads MDHEN; CDR2 reads SYDVKM. CDR3 loop: CASSFPGPHNQPQHF. CDR3 nucleotide sequence: TGTGCCAGCAGTTTCCCAGGTCCCCACAATCAGCCCCAGCATTTT. The full variable domain, with the rest looked up from reference TRBV28 and TRBJ1-5, is DVKVTQSSRYLVKRTGEKVFLECVQDMDHENMFWYRQDPGLGLRLIYFSYDVKMKEKGDIPEGYSVSREKKERFSLILESASTNQTSMYLCASSFPGPHNQPQHFGDGTRLSIL.

The V and J genes are TRBV11-2 and TRBJ2-1; 13 nucleotides match TRBD2. Germline loops: CDR1 SGHAT, CDR2 FQNNGV. J lost 8 bases, V lost 5 bases, and 9 bases had no gene match. This CDR3 is 16 amino acids long. CDR3 region: CASSTLLAGGRDEQFF. DNA for the CDR3: TGTGCCAGCAGCACCTTACTAGCGGGGGGGAGGGATGAGCAGTTCTTC.

J is TRBJ1-1 and V is TRBV5-1; D unresolved. The CDR3 length is 13 residues. V lost 1 base and J lost 4, with 8 bases in between. CDR1 is SGHRS, CDR2 YFSETQ, per germline. The CDR3 region is CASSLTAPTEAFF. CDR3 sequence (DNA): TGCGCCAGCAGCTTGACGGCTCCCACTGAAGCTTTCTTT. Filled out from reference TRBV5-1 and TRBJ1-1, the complete variable domain reads KAGVTQTPRYLIKTRGQQVTLSCSPISGHRSVSWYQQTPGQGLQFLFEYFSETQRNKGNFPGRFSGRQFSNSRSEMNVSTLELGDSALYLCASSLTAPTEAFFGQGTRLTVV.

The chain couples TRBV27 to TRBJ2-7, with TRBD1 as a possible D gene (5 bases). The V end lost 4 bases, the J end lost 3 bases, and 13 bases lay between the germline ends. Germline V CDR1 and CDR2: MNHEY, SMNVEV (reference sequence). This CDR3 spans 14 amino acids. The CDR3 nucleotides are TGTGCCAGCAGTTCTGGCGCAGGGAACTACGAGCAGTACTTC. Amino acids: CASSSGAGNYEQYF.

This clone was observed a handful of times. J is TRBJ2-2 and V is TRBV16; no firm D call. CDR1 and CDR2 (germline): KGHSY, FQNENV. Trimming stripped 2 bases from V and 9 bases from J, with 4 bases between. The CDR3 has 11 residues. The chain's CDR3 is CASSQDRELFF. CDR3 bases: TGTGCCAGCAGCCAAGACAGGGAGCTGTTTTTT.

The chain joins TRBV21-1 to TRBJ1-3; TRBD1 was called by the table and not checked on the DNA. TRBV21-1 is a pseudogene locus. CDR3 size: 20 residues. The CDR3 bases are TGTGCCAGCAGCAAAAATTTAAGGGACAGGGGGCGCAGATCTGGAAACACCATATATTTT. Its translation is CASSKNLRDRGRRSGNTIYF.

The chain links TRBV7-2 to TRBJ1-3; D perhaps matches TRBD1 (6 bases). The CDR3 covers 16 residues. V shed 1 base and J shed 4 bases, with 14 bases lying between them. CDR1 and CDR2 (germline): SGHTA, FQGNSA. Here the CDR3 reads CASSLVGGRGGNTIYF. The CDR3 nucleotides are TGTGCCAGCAGCTTAGTAGGGGGGCGAGGAGGAAACACCATATATTTT.

This rearrangement joins TRBV28 to TRBJ1-5; 7 nucleotides agree with TRBD1. The germline V gene encodes CDR1 MDHEN and CDR2 SYDVKM. V lost 6 bases to trimming and J lost 2 bases; unmatched junction nucleotides: 7. The CDR3 sequence is 15 residues long. CDR3 coding DNA: TGTGCCAGCAGGAAACAGGGGACGGGCAATCAGCCCCAGCATTTT. The encoded protein is CASRKQGTGNQPQHF.

The chain links TRBV18 to TRBJ1-4; 9 bases match TRBD1. V lost 5 bases and J lost 8; bases outside the gene matches: 9. The CDR3 length is 15 residues. Germline V gene data show CDR1 as KGHSH and CDR2 as LQKENI. CDR3 in DNA: TGTGCCAGCTCAAGCACCGGGACAGGGAGGGAAAAACTGTTTTTT. This translates into CASSSTGTGREKLFF.

This clone occurred a few times. The V gene is TRBV10-3, the J gene TRBJ1-6; 8 positions match TRBD1. The CDR3 loop spans 16 amino acids. The germline gives CDR1 ENHRY, CDR2 SYGVKD. Losses at the gene ends were 4 bases for V and 6 bases for J; bases not matched to a gene: 8. This CDR3 reads CAISVKAGGRNSPLHF. The CDR3 DNA is TGTGCCATCAGTGTGAAAGCAGGGGGCCGTAATTCACCCCTCCACTTT.

The chain has TRBV5-1 and TRBJ1-6; D perhaps matches TRBD1 (6 bases). V was clipped by 4 bases and J by 7 bases, with 15 bases between them. Germline V gene data show CDR1 as SGHRS and CDR2 as YFSETQ. This CDR3 spans 15 amino acids. The CDR3 sequence is CASSAGQFGNSPLHF. In nucleotides, the CDR3 is TGCGCCAGCAGCGCTGGACAGTTCGGGAATTCACCCCTCCACTTT.

The J gene is TRBJ2-1, the V gene TRBV7-6; 9 bases fit TRBD1. The germline V gene encodes CDR1 SGHVS and CDR2 FNYEAQ. There are 15 residues in the CDR3. With 5 bases clipped from V and 8 bases from J, the junction kept 10 bases outside the gene matches. The CDR3 DNA sequence: TGTGCCAGCAGCCAAATACAGGGGGCCTTCGATGAGCAGTTCTTC. This codes for CASSQIQGAFDEQFF. Complete variable domain (other parts from reference TRBV7-6 and TRBJ2-1): GAGVSQSPRYKVTKRGQDVALRCDPISGHVSLYWYRQALGQGPEFLTYFNYEAQQDKSGLPNDRFSAERPEGSISTLTIQRTEQRDSAMYRCASSQIQGAFDEQFFGPGTRLTVL.

The chain links TRBV9 to TRBJ2-2, with D perhaps matching TRBD2 (6 bases). Germline CDR1 SGDLS, CDR2 YYNGEE. This CDR3 region has 14 residues. The V end was cut by 0 bases, the J end by 4 bases, with 7 bases between. The CDR3 loop is CASSVGSGTGELFF. The CDR3 DNA is TGTGCCAGCAGCGTAGGTAGCGGCACCGGGGAGCTGTTTTTT.

This clone was observed once. The genes are TRBV6-1 and TRBJ2-7, with a possible D match to TRBD1 (7 bases). This CDR3 has 15 amino acids. With 5 bases removed from V and 3 bases from J, the gap between germline ends came to 17 bases. Per the germline V gene, CDR1 is MNHNS and CDR2 is SASEGT. This chain's CDR3 is CASSPRGTAHYEQYF. The DNA for the CDR3 is TGTGCCAGCAGTCCCCGCGGGACAGCACACTACGAGCAGTACTTC.

This clone appeared a single time. The chain carries TRBV7-2 and TRBJ2-3, with D tentatively TRBD2 (6 bases). Per the germline V gene, CDR1 is SGHTA and CDR2 is FQGNSA. The CDR3 contains 14 residues. V was pared by 8 bases and J by 6 bases, with 18 bases between. Here the CDR3 DNA reads TGTGCCAGCGGCCCTAGCGAGGCCGCGGATACGCAGTATTTT. It codes for CASGPSEAADTQYF.

CDR3 protein: CASSVDPRQPQHF. For the CDR3, the DNA is TGTGCCAGCAGTGTGGACCCCCGTCAGCCCCAGCATTTT. This chain connects TRBV2 to TRBJ1-5; no clear D. V lost 4 bases, J lost 6 bases, and 10 bases lay in between. The CDR3 totals 13 residues. Germline CDR1 and CDR2: SNHLY and FYNNEI.

This clone was counted a few times. The genes are TRBV9 and TRBJ2-6, with 10 bases lining up with TRBD1. The germline V gene has CDR1 SGDLS and CDR2 YYNGEE. The CDR3 loop spans 17 amino acids. Losses at the gene ends were 2 bases for V and 4 bases for J; bases not matched to a gene: 6. CDR3 sequence reads: CASSVSRDRGGANVLTF. Here the CDR3 DNA reads TGTGCCAGCAGCGTTTCGAGGGACAGGGGAGGGGCCAACGTCCTGACTTTC.